This TCR beta chain came from a study of blood T cell repertoires in COVID-19. There are 16 residues in the CDR3. In germline, CDR1 is LGHDT, CDR2 YNNKEL (reference sequence). Deletions cut 4 bases from V and 1 base from J, with 14 bases between. Method: immunoSEQ multiplex PCR; TCRdb's copy keeps in-frame clones and lacks some. The sample has over 85,000 clones, 75% to 90% seen once. The chain couples TRBV3-1 (or the pseudogene TRBV3-2) to TRBJ1-5, with D unclear. Material: peripheral blood. This clonotype was sampled from a woman older than 75 with acute or convalescent COVID-19. CDR3 DNA: TGTGCCAGCAGCCCCAAGGCGGGAGGAAGCAATCAGCCCCAGCATTTT. Protein: CASSPKAGGSNQPQHF.